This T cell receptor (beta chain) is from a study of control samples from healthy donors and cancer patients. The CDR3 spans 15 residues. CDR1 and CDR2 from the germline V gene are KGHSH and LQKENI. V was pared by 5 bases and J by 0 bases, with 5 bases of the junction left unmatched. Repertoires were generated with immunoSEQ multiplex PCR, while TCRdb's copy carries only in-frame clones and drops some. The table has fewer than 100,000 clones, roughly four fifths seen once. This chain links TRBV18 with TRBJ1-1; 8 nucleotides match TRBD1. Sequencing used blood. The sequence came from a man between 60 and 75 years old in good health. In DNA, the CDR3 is TGTGCCAGCTCATCGGGGACAGGACTGAACACTGAAGCTTTCTTT. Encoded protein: CASSSGTGLNTEAFF.